Shown below are 18 T cell receptor beta chains from a single sample sequenced in a study of shared clonotypes between healthy human individuals. Some clones are missing from TCRdb's copy, which holds only in-frame ones; the method was immunoSEQ multiplex PCR. The profile shows about 480,000 clones, nearly 80% of them singletons. Sequenced: PBMCs. The receptors here all came from a middle-aged woman in good health. Some clones in this sample may be carry-over from other donors' samples.

The chain carries TRBV28 and TRBJ2-5; TRBD2 is a possible D gene (7 bases). The CDR3 consists of 12 residues. Trimming stripped 6 bases from V and 6 bases from J, with 11 bases between. Germline V lookup: CDR1 MDHEN, CDR2 SYDVKM. CDR3 DNA: TGTGCCAGCAGCCGGGGGGCGCAGACCCAGTACTTC. Translated: CASSRGAQTQYF.

This clone has at least ten counts. Different DNA sequences within this sample yield the same CDR3. This chain links TRBV10-2 with TRBJ1-2; 9 positions agree with TRBD1. CDR3 length: 13 amino acids. With 6 bases clipped from V and 3 bases from J, the junction kept 2 bases outside the gene matches. CDR1 WSHSY and CDR2 SAAADI come from the germline V gene. The CDR3: CASSRQGDYGYTF. In DNA, the CDR3 is TGCGCCAGCAGCCGACAGGGGGACTATGGCTACACCTTC.

The chain is built from TRBV5-1 and TRBJ2-7; the D is unclear. CDR3 length: 13 amino acids. Between the trimmed V and J ends, which lost 4 bases and 1 base, there was a span of 9 bases. CDR1 is SGHRS and CDR2 is YFSETQ in the germline V gene. The CDR3 reads CASSHALSYEQYF. CDR3 DNA: TGCGCCAGCAGCCATGCCTTGTCCTACGAGCAGTACTTC.

This chain links TRBV5-6 with TRBJ2-7; D unclear. The CDR3 is 16 amino acids. The V end was cut by 4 bases, the J end by 0 bases, with 17 bases between. Looked up from germline, CDR1 is SGHDT and CDR2 is YYEEEE. This chain's CDR3 is CASSPSILSSSYEQYF. The CDR3 DNA reads TGTGCCAGCAGCCCAAGTATACTCTCTAGCTCCTACGAGCAGTACTTC.

This chain joins TRBV6-5 and TRBJ2-5; 7 bases map to TRBD1. Trimming removed 6 bases from V and 0 bases from J; junction bases left unmatched: 1. Per germline, CDR1 MNHEY and CDR2 SVGAGI. There are 13 residues in the CDR3. This chain's CDR3 is CASRGTDQETQYF. In DNA, the CDR3 is TGTGCCAGCAGAGGGACAGACCAAGAGACCCAGTACTTC.

The V gene is TRBV29-1, the J gene TRBJ2-5; D is ambiguous. V was cut by 4 bases and J by 4 bases, with 7 bases left in between. The CDR3 runs 11 residues. Germline lookup yields CDR1 SQVTM and CDR2 ANQGSEA. The CDR3 sequence: CSVVNRETQYF. As DNA, the CDR3 is TGCAGCGTTGTTAATCGAGAGACCCAGTACTTC.

V and J are TRBV7-3 and TRBJ2-2; D is possibly TRBD2 (5 bases). The CDR3 covers 13 residues. V was shortened by 8 bases and J by 4 bases, with 11 bases between the two germline ends. Germline lookup yields CDR1 SGHTA and CDR2 FQGTGA. DNA for the CDR3: TGTGCCAGCGGAGAACTAGTCACCGGGGAGCTGTTTTTT. It translates to CASGELVTGELFF. The full variable domain, rest sourced from reference TRBV7-3 and TRBJ2-2, is GAGVSQTPSNKVTEKGKYVELRCDPISGHTALYWYRQSLGQGPEFLIYFQGTGAADDSGLPNDRFFAVRPEGSVSTLKIQRTERGDSAVYLCASGELVTGELFFGEGSRLTVL.

V usage is TRBV10-1 and J usage is TRBJ2-3; D may match TRBD1 or TRBD2 (5 bases each). CDR1 WNHNN and CDR2 SYGVQD come from the germline V gene (reference sequence). The length of the CDR3 is 17 residues. V lost 1 base, J lost 2 bases, and 16 bases lay in between. CDR3 in DNA: TGCGCCAGCAGTGAGTTTGGGACCGAGACCCCCACAGATACGCAGTATTTT. This codes for CASSEFGTETPTDTQYF.

The chain has TRBV6-5 and TRBJ2-1; D not certain. The CDR3 sequence is 12 residues long. The V gene lost 4 bases and the J gene lost 10 bases, with 11 bases spanning the gap. CDR1 MNHEY and CDR2 SVGAGI come from the germline V gene. In DNA, the CDR3 is TGTGCCAGCAGTTCGGCCTGGCGGGAGCAGTTCTTC. Translated: CASSSAWREQFF.

In this sample, this clone turned up a few times. V gene TRBV5-6 combines with J gene TRBJ1-2; 8 bases are a match to TRBD1. This CDR3 is built from 15 residues. Germline CDR1 is SGHDT and CDR2 is YYEEEE. V was clipped by 4 bases and J by 2 bases; unmatched bases: 7. Here the CDR3 DNA reads TGTGCCAGCAGCCATCCCCCAGGGGGCAACTATGGCTACACCTTC. This translates into CASSHPPGGNYGYTF. Based on the CDR3 plus reference TRBV5-6 and TRBJ1-2, the full variable domain is DAGVTQSPTHLIKTRGQQVTLRCSPKSGHDTVSWYQQALGQGPQFIFQYYEEEERQRGNFPDRFSGHQFPNYSSELNVNALLLGDSALYLCASSHPPGGNYGYTFGSGTRLTVV.

The chain has TRBV7-6 and TRBJ1-2, with 8 bases matching TRBD1. The V and J ends lost 4 bases and 8 bases, in that order; junction bases with no gene match: 6. CDR1 is SGHVS and CDR2 is FNYEAQ in the germline V gene. The CDR3 spans 13 residues. The CDR3 region is CASSYTGGRGYTF. The DNA of the CDR3 is TGTGCCAGCAGCTATACAGGGGGACGGGGCTACACCTTC.

This chain uses TRBV7-3 with TRBJ2-1; D might be TRBD2 (5 bases). This CDR3 comprises 15 residues. Germline CDR1 is SGHTA and CDR2 is FQGTGA. Trimming shortened V by 4 bases and J by 3 bases, and 13 bases separated the two germline ends. CDR3 in DNA: TGTGCCAGCAGCTCCCACATCGCGGGCTACAATGAGCAGTTCTTC. Encoded protein: CASSSHIAGYNEQFF.

The CDR3 coding sequence is TGTGCCAGCAGTGAGCGGGAGACGGAGACCCAGTACTTC. Its translation is CASSERETETQYF. V usage is TRBV6-4 and J usage is TRBJ2-5; 7 bases agree with TRBD2. The V gene's germline CDR1 is MRHNA and CDR2 SNTAGT. This CDR3 comprises 13 residues. The V segment lost 3 bases and the J segment 5 bases; nucleotides outside the gene matches: 3.

This sequence joins TRBV7-8 and TRBJ2-7; D call uncertain. CDR3 length equals 11 residues. Germline CDR1 reads SGHVS; CDR2 reads FQNEAQ. Trimming removed 5 bases from V and 7 bases from J, with 9 bases in between. CDR3 nucleotide sequence: TGTGCCAGCAGCCCCCTTGGGGAGCAGTACTTC. This sequence encodes CASSPLGEQYF.

This chain joins TRBV18 and TRBJ1-1, with D maybe TRBD1 (6 bases). The CDR3 runs to 17 residues. The germline CDR1 and CDR2 sequences are KGHSH and LQKENI. V was clipped by 5 bases and J by 0 bases, with 19 bases between them. The CDR3 is CASSTGVGGAMNTEAFF. CDR3 nucleotides: TGTGCCAGCTCAACCGGGGTAGGGGGGGCCATGAACACTGAAGCTTTCTTT.

The chain recombines TRBV28 with TRBJ2-7; 8 bases map to TRBD1. With 5 bases clipped from V and 1 base from J, the junction kept 7 bases outside the gene matches. The germline V gene encodes CDR1 MDHEN and CDR2 SYDVKM. CDR3 length: 15 residues. CDR3 sequence: CASSGRDRPSYEQYF. The CDR3 nucleotides read TGTGCCAGCAGTGGACGGGACAGGCCATCCTACGAGCAGTACTTC.

The chain is built from TRBV7-7 and TRBJ2-3; D is uncertain. Trimming cost V 5 bases and J 8 bases, with 17 bases left between them. The germline gives CDR1 SSHAT, CDR2 FNYEAQ (reference sequence). The CDR3 is 14 residues long. The CDR3 DNA reads as TGTGCCAGCAGCCCCCATCCGGGCGAAAGTACGCAGTATTTT. Protein sequence: CASSPHPGESTQYF.

The rearrangement links TRBV6-1 to TRBJ2-7; no definite D call. The CDR3 loop spans 15 amino acids. Trimming cost V 6 bases and J 3 bases, with 18 bases left between them. Germline CDR1 and CDR2: MNHNS and SASEGT. CDR3 sequence: CASSLPIIGDYEQYF. DNA of the CDR3: TGTGCCAGCAGCCTTCCTATCATCGGCGACTACGAGCAGTACTTC.